Listed below are T cell receptor beta chains from one sample, sequenced in a study of regulatory T cells in long-lasting Graves disease. TCRdb re-called the multiplex PCR reads with MiXCR, one entry per CDR3 protein. This repertoire shows 450,000 to 600,000 distinct CDR3 sequences, roughly 14% found once; its top ten account for roughly a tenth. In addition, the sample was reused for a study of T cells in Graves' hyperthyroidism and ophthalmopathy.

Here the sequenced sample was peripheral blood mononuclear cells (PBMCs), taken at new diagnosis, from a patient treated with antithyroid drugs. Receptors were obtained from a man between 25 and 39 years old with Graves disease. Each CDR3 is given with its conserved first and last residue. D genes are given only for firm matches. Some rows have no size entry. The others give once, few or many, or a class for an expanded clone.

DNA: TGTGCCAGCAGTTTAGTGACATCGAGTGGCTACACCTTC; CDR3: CASSLVTSSGYTF; J: TRBJ1-2; size: many; D: -; V: TRBV12-3/TRBV12-4
DNA: TGTGCCAGCAGCCAAGGATCAGCGGGAGATACCTACAATGAGCAGTTCTTC; CDR3: CASSQGSAGDTYNEQFF; J: TRBJ2-1; size: -; D: TRBD2; V: TRBV3-1
DNA: TGCGCCAGCCTGAGACCCGAGGCCTACGAGCAGTACTTC; CDR3: CASLRPEAYEQYF; J: TRBJ2-7; size: many; D: -; V: TRBV10-2
DNA: TGCAGTGCCAAATTTGAGGTATCTGAAGCTTTCTTT; CDR3: CSAKFEVSEAFF; J: TRBJ1-1; size: -; D: -; V: TRBV20-1
DNA: TGTGCCAGCAGCCTGGACGGAATGAACACTGAAGCTTTCTTT; CDR3: CASSLDGMNTEAFF; J: TRBJ1-1; size: many; D: -; V: TRBV11-2
DNA: TGTGCCAGCTCACCACCTAAAGCGGGAGGGCCAGATACGCAGTATTTT; CDR3: CASSPPKAGGPDTQYF; J: TRBJ2-3; size: few; D: TRBD2; V: TRBV18
DNA: TGTGCCAGCAGTTACTTGCTCGAGCAGTACTTC; CDR3: CASSYLLEQYF; J: TRBJ2-7; size: many; D: -; V: TRBV6-5
DNA: TGTGCCAGCAGATCAGGGGGCGCCTATACGCAGTATTTT; CDR3: CASRSGGAYTQYF; J: TRBJ2-3; size: many; D: TRBD1; V: TRBV27
DNA: TGCGCCAGCAGTGAGTCCTCCTTAGCCAAAAACATTCAGTACTTC; CDR3: CASSESSLAKNIQYF; J: TRBJ2-4; size: many; D: -; V: TRBV10-1
DNA: TGTGCCTGGAGTCCGGGAGGGCCCAGCGATGAGCAGTTCTTC; CDR3: CAWSPGGPSDEQFF; J: TRBJ2-1; size: -; D: TRBD2; V: TRBV30